The 21 T cell receptor beta chains listed next were all sequenced from one sample in a study of shared clonotypes between healthy human individuals (dated by TCRdb to 2018 to 2021). Library prep was done by the immunoSEQ multiplex PCR assay. TCRdb obtained this table from immuneACCESS and retained in-frame rearrangements with V and J assigned. These tables miss some clones; where compared with another copy, unresolved V genes account for less than half of the shortfall, and the remainder is unexplained. For this sample there are about 530,000 clones; 75% to 80% appear just once. The ten most abundant clones make up under 15% of the sample. Specimen: PBMCs. The receptors derive from a middle-aged woman in good health. Some clones in this sample may be carry-over from other donors' samples.

The chain employs TRBV28 and TRBJ2-7; D unresolved. The CDR3 totals 15 residues. V lost 4 bases and J lost 2, with 15 bases in between. Germline V gene sequence: CDR1 MDHEN, CDR2 SYDVKM. In DNA, the CDR3 is TGTGCCAGCAGTTCACCTCCAGCGTTAGCCTACGAGCAGTACTTC. Amino acids: CASSSPPALAYEQYF.

This clone was recorded a few times. The gene calls are TRBV30 and TRBJ2-3; D is perhaps TRBD1 (5 bases). In germline, CDR1 is GTSNPN, CDR2 SVGIG (reference sequence). The CDR3 sequence is 15 residues long. The V end lost 0 bases, the J end lost 2 bases, and 12 bases lay between the germline ends. Here the CDR3 DNA reads TGTGCCTGGAGTGTGAGTCGGACATTCACAGATACGCAGTATTTT. It yields the protein CAWSVSRTFTDTQYF. Filled out from reference TRBV30 and TRBJ2-3, the complete variable domain reads SQTIHQWPATLVQPVGSPLSLECTVEGTSNPNLYWYRQAAGRGLQLLFYSVGIGQISSEVPQNLSASRPQDRQFILSSKKLLLSDSGFYLCAWSVSRTFTDTQYFGPGTRLTVL.

V usage is TRBV5-1 and J usage is TRBJ2-2, with 9 bases aligning to TRBD2. The length of the CDR3 is 16 residues. The germline V gene has CDR1 SGHRS and CDR2 YFSETQ. Losses at the gene ends were 4 bases for V and 5 bases for J; bases not matched to a gene: 9. The CDR3 loop reads CASSPRTAGGTGELFF. The CDR3 DNA reads as TGCGCCAGCAGCCCCCGGACAGCGGGAGGTACCGGGGAGCTGTTTTTT.

V and J are TRBV18 and TRBJ1-4, with 10 bases identical to TRBD1. Per germline, CDR1 KGHSH and CDR2 LQKENI. The CDR3 loop spans 14 amino acids. The V gene end was trimmed by 3 bases and the J gene end by 9 bases; junction bases not matched to a gene: 4. The CDR3 is CASSPGTGDQKLFF. DNA of the CDR3: TGTGCCAGCTCACCCGGGACAGGGGATCAAAAACTGTTTTTT. Full variable domain (remainder filled in from reference TRBV18 and TRBJ1-4): NAGVMQNPRHLVRRRGQEARLRCSPMKGHSHVYWYRQLPEEGLKFMVYLQKENIIDESGMPKERFSAEFPKEGPSILRIQQVVRGDSAAYFCASSPGTGDQKLFFGSGTQLSVL.

The V call is TRBV19, the J call TRBJ2-6; D unresolved. V was cut by 3 bases and J by 1 base, with 4 bases left in between. Germline V gene data show CDR1 as LNHDA and CDR2 as SQIVND (reference sequence). CDR3 size: 14 residues. The CDR3 reads CASSIMSGANVLTF. The CDR3 DNA is TGTGCCAGTAGTATTATGTCTGGGGCCAACGTCCTGACTTTC.

This clone appeared many times. The chain is built from TRBV5-1 and TRBJ1-1; 7 bases align to TRBD1. Germline V gene sequence: CDR1 SGHRS, CDR2 YFSETQ. The CDR3 totals 19 residues. Trimming took 0 bases from V and 0 from J; bases not matched to a gene: 14. The CDR3 sequence: CASSLDARTGAFMNTEAFF. DNA for the CDR3: TGCGCCAGCAGCTTGGACGCTAGGACAGGTGCTTTCATGAACACTGAAGCTTTCTTT.

This clone was detected only a few times. The chain's CDR3 is CASSQDRPDGYTF. As DNA, the CDR3 is TGTGCCAGCAGCCAAGACAGGCCTGATGGCTACACCTTC. The chain is built from TRBV4-2 and TRBJ1-2, with D hard to call. The V end lost 0 bases, the J end lost 6 bases, and 8 bases lay between the germline ends. CDR3 size: 13 residues. Germline-derived CDR1 and CDR2 are LGHNA and YNFKEQ.

The CDR3 loop is CASSQGPTGHLYEQYF. The CDR3 coding sequence is TGCGCCAGCAGCCAAGGTCCAACGGGACACCTCTACGAGCAGTACTTC. The chain couples TRBV4-1 to TRBJ2-7; TRBD1 is a possible D gene (6 bases). CDR1 and CDR2 from the germline V gene are MGHRA and YSYEKL. The V and J ends lost 1 base and 3 bases respectively, with 16 bases between them. The CDR3 length is 16 residues.

The rearrangement joins TRBV5-1 to TRBJ2-2; 8 bases match TRBD2. Germline loops: CDR1 SGHRS, CDR2 YFSETQ. The CDR3 extends over 17 amino acids. The V segment lost 1 base and the J segment 4 bases; nucleotides outside the gene matches: 9. CDR3 amino acids: CASSLFGGRWVTGELFF. The DNA of the CDR3 is TGCGCCAGCAGCTTGTTTGGCGGGAGGTGGGTCACCGGGGAGCTGTTTTTT.

The chain couples TRBV14 to TRBJ2-2; 7 positions match TRBD2. V shed 0 bases, J shed 7 bases, and the junction held 5 bases outside the gene matches. CDR1 is SGHDN, CDR2 FVKESK, per germline. This CDR3 is 15 amino acids long. The chain's CDR3 is CASSQEGGPVGELFF. CDR3 bases: TGTGCCAGCAGCCAAGAGGGAGGGCCGGTCGGGGAGCTGTTTTTT.

This clone appeared once. The CDR3 is CASSLVDNPQETQYF. In nucleotides, the CDR3 is TGTGCCAGCAGCTTAGTAGATAATCCGCAAGAGACCCAGTACTTC. The chain combines TRBV7-9 with TRBJ2-5; the D is unclear. The CDR3 totals 15 residues. V dropped 1 base and J dropped 2 bases, with 11 bases sitting between them. Germline CDR1 is SEHNR and CDR2 is FQNEAQ (reference sequence).

This clone turned up a few times. The gene calls are TRBV29-1 and TRBJ2-4; no reliable D call. CDR1 is SQVTM and CDR2 is ANQGSEA in the germline V gene. Deletions cut 6 bases from V and 1 base from J, with 13 bases between. This CDR3 is 14 amino acids long. The CDR3 bases are TGCAGCGTACTATTAGTCGGGGCCAAAAACATTCAGTACTTC. Translation gives CSVLLVGAKNIQYF.

The chain combines TRBV7-3 with TRBJ2-1, with no clear D. CDR3 length equals 13 residues. Deletions cut 5 bases from V and 6 bases from J, with 11 bases between. CDR1 is SGHTA, CDR2 FQGTGA, per germline. The CDR3, as DNA: TGTGCCAGCAGCCAAGCACTGGGCAATGAGCAGTTCTTC. Protein sequence: CASSQALGNEQFF.

J is TRBJ1-4 and V is TRBV6-5, with a weak D call TRBD1 (6 bases). Germline lookup yields CDR1 MNHEY and CDR2 SVGAGI. CDR3 length: 13 residues. Trimming took off 6 bases at V and 7 bases at J, with 12 bases between the two ends. The CDR3 protein is CASRPGVGEKLFF. CDR3 nucleotide sequence: TGTGCCAGCAGACCAGGGGTTGGTGAAAAACTGTTTTTT.

The J gene is TRBJ2-5, the V gene TRBV10-3, with 13 bases lining up with TRBD2. Germline V lookup: CDR1 ENHRY, CDR2 SYGVKD. V trimming: 6 bases; J trimming: 3 bases; junction bases outside the gene matches: 4. The CDR3 runs 15 residues. CDR3 sequence (DNA): TGTGCCATCAGCGATGGACTAGCGGGAGAAGAGACCCAGTACTTC. Its protein is CAISDGLAGEETQYF.

V is TRBV7-3 and J is TRBJ2-1; 12 bases line up with TRBD2. V shed 5 bases, J shed 7 bases, and the junction held 6 bases outside the gene matches. This CDR3 region has 15 residues. CDR1 and CDR2 (germline): SGHTA, FQGTGA. CDR3 sequence (DNA): TGTGCCAGCAGCGCTAGCGGGAGGGCGGGTAATGAGCAGTTCTTC. Amino acids: CASSASGRAGNEQFF.

This clone was counted once. This chain uses TRBV9 with TRBJ2-3; 10 bases are a match to TRBD1. V trimming: 3 bases; J trimming: 3 bases; junction bases outside the gene matches: 4. The CDR3 is 15 residues long. Per the germline V gene, CDR1 is SGDLS and CDR2 is YYNGEE. As DNA, the CDR3 is TGTGCCAGCAGCGCCCAGGGACAGGGGACAGATACGCAGTATTTT. Translation: CASSAQGQGTDTQYF.

The V gene is TRBV11-2, the J gene TRBJ2-1; D may be TRBD2 (6 bases). The CDR3 runs 11 residues. V was trimmed by 5 bases and J by 10 bases, leaving 9 bases between them. The germline gives CDR1 SGHAT, CDR2 FQNNGV. In nucleotides, the CDR3 is TGTGCCAGCAGCCCGCGGGACGAGCAGTTCTTC. Translated, it gives CASSPRDEQFF.

This clone appeared a single time. The chain recombines TRBV10-2 with TRBJ2-5; 7 nucleotides align to TRBD2. The V gene's germline CDR1 is WSHSY and CDR2 SAAADI. This CDR3 comprises 16 residues. Trimming removed 0 bases from V and 4 bases from J; junction bases left unmatched: 8. This CDR3 is CASSESRREVAETQYF. DNA for the CDR3: TGCGCCAGCAGTGAGTCTAGACGGGAGGTCGCAGAGACCCAGTACTTC.

This clone was found once. The chain couples TRBV5-4 to TRBJ2-1; 12 bases agree with TRBD2. The junction had 9 bases not matched to a gene; V was cut back by 4 bases and J by 7 bases. The CDR3 loop spans 16 amino acids. Per the germline V gene, CDR1 is SGHNT and CDR2 is YYREEE (reference sequence). CDR3 DNA: TGTGCCAGCAGCCCGGTGGGACTAGCGGGCGGGAATGAGCAGTTCTTC. This codes for CASSPVGLAGGNEQFF. The full variable domain, its missing parts supplied by reference TRBV5-4 and TRBJ2-1, is ETGVTQSPTHLIKTRGQQVTLRCSSQSGHNTVSWYQQALGQGPQFIFQYYREEENGRGNFPPRFSGLQFPNYSSELNVNALELDDSALYLCASSPVGLAGGNEQFFGPGTRLTVL.

This clone was seen a handful of times. CDR3 amino acids: CAWSRGLSGNTIYF. In DNA form, the CDR3 reads TGTGCCTGGAGTAGGGGACTCTCTGGAAACACCATATATTTT. This chain connects TRBV30 to TRBJ1-3; D may be TRBD1 (5 bases). CDR3 length equals 14 residues. Germline V CDR1 and CDR2: GTSNPN, SVGIG (reference sequence). Trimming removed 2 bases at V and 0 bases at J, with 8 bases between.